These T cell receptor beta chains were read from a single sample in a study of blood T cell repertoires in COVID-19. Sequencing was performed with immunoSEQ multiplex PCR; in TCRdb, only in-frame clones are kept and a portion is missing. The sample yields 150,000 to 200,000 clones, 88% seen once. Sequenced: peripheral blood. Receptors were obtained from a human donor in a cohort sampled during active COVID-19. The CDR3 runs from the conserved cysteine through the conserved F or W. Fields, in order: J gene, D gene, V gene, CDR3 length, clone size, CDR3 DNA, CDR3 protein. The D gene is left open where the match is weak. Clone size is shown for a subset of rows, as once, few, many or a class of expanded clone.

TRBJ1-5 | NA | TRBV7-2 | 15 | NA | TGTGCCAGCAGCTTAGCAGGCGGGGCCAATCAGCCCCAGCATTTT | CASSLAGGANQPQHF
TRBJ1-1 | TRBD1 | TRBV3-1/TRBV3-2 | 14 | NA | TGTGCCAGCAGCCCTACAGGGGGCTGGACTGAAGCTTTCTTT | CASSPTGGWTEAFF
TRBJ1-2 | NA | TRBV27 | 17 | NA | TGTGCCAGCAGTTTATCGTTAGGGGAGGGGGAAAGCTATGGCTACACCTTC | CASSLSLGEGESYGYTF
TRBJ1-2 | NA | TRBV7-2 | 16 | once | TGTGCCAGCACCCTTACGGGTGGTGCTGCGCACTATGGCTACACCTTC | CASTLTGGAAHYGYTF
TRBJ2-2 | TRBD2 | TRBV2 | 15 | NA | TGTGCCAGCAGGGGGACTAGCGGGTGGGCCGGGGAGCTGTTTTTT | CASRGTSGWAGELFF
TRBJ2-1 | TRBD2 | TRBV24-1 | 16 | NA | TGTGCCACCCAGCCTAGGGGTCTAGCGGGAGCTGATGAGCAGTTCTTC | CATQPRGLAGADEQFF
TRBJ2-1 | TRBD2 | TRBV7-8 | 14 | NA | TGTGCCAGCAGCTTTGGGACTAGCTACAATGAGCAGTTCTTC | CASSFGTSYNEQFF
TRBJ1-5 | TRBD1 | TRBV9 | 15 | NA | TGTGCCAGCAGCGCGACAGGGTCGAGGCAACAGCCCCAGCATTTT | CASSATGSRQQPQHF
TRBJ2-5 | NA | TRBV10-3 | 15 | NA | TGTGCCATCAGTGTAGGGCAGGGTCGGGGGGAGACCCAGTACTTC | CAISVGQGRGETQYF
TRBJ2-2 | TRBD1 | TRBV9 | 16 | NA | TGTGCCAGCAGCGGACAGGGTTATGTGAACACCGGGGAGCTGTTTTTT | CASSGQGYVNTGELFF
TRBJ1-4 | NA | TRBV18 | 16 | NA | TGTGCCAGCTCACCCTCACGGCAGCGTATGAATGAAAAACTGTTTTTT | CASSPSRQRMNEKLFF
TRBJ1-1 | TRBD1 | TRBV7-9 | 14 | NA | TGTGCCAGCAGCGGGGACAGGGAAGGCACTGAAGCTTTCTTT | CASSGDREGTEAFF
TRBJ1-2 | TRBD1 | TRBV9 | 16 | NA | TGTGCCAGCAGCGAGGGAGACAGGGAAGCGTGGGGCGGCTACACCTTC | CASSEGDREAWGGYTF
TRBJ2-3 | NA | TRBV29-1 | 14 | NA | TGCAGCGTTGAAAAAGGTGACAGCCCAGATACGCAGTATTTT | CSVEKGDSPDTQYF
TRBJ2-3 | NA | TRBV2 | 11 | NA | TGTGCCAGCCGGAGGGCAGATACGCAGTATTTT | CASRRADTQYF
TRBJ2-6 | NA | TRBV29-1 | 13 | NA | TGCAGCGTCTGGAGCTCTGGGGCCAACGTCCTGACTTTC | CSVWSSGANVLTF
TRBJ2-7 | TRBD2 | TRBV25-1 | 16 | NA | TGTGCCAGCAGTGCCGCTAGCGGGAGTCTTCTGCGCGAGCAGTACTTC | CASSAASGSLLREQYF
TRBJ2-3 | NA | TRBV5-6 | 16 | NA | TGTGCCAGCAGCTTTGTGCCAGGGCACTCCGCAGATACGCAGTATTTT | CASSFVPGHSADTQYF
TRBJ2-7 | TRBD2 | TRBV4-3 | 16 | NA | TGCGCCAGCAGCCAAGATCTTAGCGGGAAATCCTACGAGCAGTACTTC | CASSQDLSGKSYEQYF
TRBJ1-5 | NA | TRBV2 | 13 | NA | TGTGCCAGCAGTGGGTCGGAGGGGCAGCCCCAGCATTTT | CASSGSEGQPQHF
TRBJ2-2 | NA | TRBV7-8 | 15 | NA | TGTGCCAGCAGCCCAAGGGCCGGAGGCTCCGGGGAGCTGTTTTTT | CASSPRAGGSGELFF
TRBJ1-3 | TRBD1 | TRBV2 | 15 | few | TGTGCCAGCAGTGACCCGGGACAGATGTGGAACACCATATATTTT | CASSDPGQMWNTIYF
TRBJ2-2 | TRBD1 | TRBV9 | 16 | NA | TGTGCCAGCAGCGTCGGGACAGGGGGCGCGGGCGGGGAGCTGTTTTTT | CASSVGTGGAGGELFF